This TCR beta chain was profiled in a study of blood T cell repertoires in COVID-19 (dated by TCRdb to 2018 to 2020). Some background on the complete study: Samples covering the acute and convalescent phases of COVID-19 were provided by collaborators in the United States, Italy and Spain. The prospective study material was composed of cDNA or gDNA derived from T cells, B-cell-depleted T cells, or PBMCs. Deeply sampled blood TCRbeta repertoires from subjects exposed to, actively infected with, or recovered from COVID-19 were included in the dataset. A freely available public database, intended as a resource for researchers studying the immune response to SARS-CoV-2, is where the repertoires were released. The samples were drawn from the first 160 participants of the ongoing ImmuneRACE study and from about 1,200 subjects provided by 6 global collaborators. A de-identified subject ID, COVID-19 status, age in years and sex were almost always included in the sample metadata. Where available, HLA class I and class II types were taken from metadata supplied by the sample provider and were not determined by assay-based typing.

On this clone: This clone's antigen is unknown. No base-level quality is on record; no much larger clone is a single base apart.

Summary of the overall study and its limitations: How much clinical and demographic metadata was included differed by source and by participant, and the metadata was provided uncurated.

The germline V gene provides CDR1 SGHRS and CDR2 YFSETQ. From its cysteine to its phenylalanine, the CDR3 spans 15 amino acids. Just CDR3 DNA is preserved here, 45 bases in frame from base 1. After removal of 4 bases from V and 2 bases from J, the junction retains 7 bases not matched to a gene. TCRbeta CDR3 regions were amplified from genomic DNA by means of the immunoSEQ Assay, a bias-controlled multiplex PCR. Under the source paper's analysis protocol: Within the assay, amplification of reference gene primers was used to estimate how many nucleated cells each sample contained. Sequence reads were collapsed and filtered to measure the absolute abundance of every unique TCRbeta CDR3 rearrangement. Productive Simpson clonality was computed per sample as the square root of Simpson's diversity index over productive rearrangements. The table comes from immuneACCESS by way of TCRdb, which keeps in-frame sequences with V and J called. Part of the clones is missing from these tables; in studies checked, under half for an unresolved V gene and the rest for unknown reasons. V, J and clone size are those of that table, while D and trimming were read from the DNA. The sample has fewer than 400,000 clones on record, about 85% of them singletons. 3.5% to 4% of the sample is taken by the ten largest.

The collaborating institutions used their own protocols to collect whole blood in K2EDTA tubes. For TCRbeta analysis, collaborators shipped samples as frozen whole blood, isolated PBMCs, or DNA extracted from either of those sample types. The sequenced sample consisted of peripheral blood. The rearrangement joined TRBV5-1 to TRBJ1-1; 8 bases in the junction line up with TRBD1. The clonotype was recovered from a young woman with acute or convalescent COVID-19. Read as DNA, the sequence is TGCGCCAGCAGCCAAGATCCAGGGGGCAACACTGAAGCTTTCTTT. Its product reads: CASSQDPGGNTEAFF.